This T cell receptor beta chain appears in the sequencing data of a study of OX40 agonist ivuxolimab in advanced cancers. Study-level findings and limits: There were, on average, more expanded clones in CD8+ T cells than in CD4+. Blood T cells, both CD4+ and CD8+, expanded clonally by week 6 at 0.1 to 3.0 mg/kg.

This clone was recorded only once. Its cognate antigen is unknown. The data were produced by immunoSEQ multiplex PCR, yet TCRdb's version contains in-frame clones alone and is incomplete. The data show more than 55,000 clones, roughly 91% seen once. The source is an adult with an advanced solid tumor such as melanoma, head and neck, liver or kidney cancer. The sample was CD4+ or CD8+ T cells sorted from blood, taken in a trial of the OX40 agonist ivuxolimab.

As DNA, the CDR3 is TGTGCCAGCAGCTTGGTAGGGACACCGGCCTACGAGCAGTACTTC. This codes for CASSLVGTPAYEQYF. V usage is TRBV11-2 and J usage is TRBJ2-7, with D possibly matching TRBD1 (6 bases). Trimming pared 3 bases from V and 2 bases from J, leaving 14 bases between. Germline lookup yields CDR1 SGHAT and CDR2 FQNNGV. The CDR3 has 15 residues.